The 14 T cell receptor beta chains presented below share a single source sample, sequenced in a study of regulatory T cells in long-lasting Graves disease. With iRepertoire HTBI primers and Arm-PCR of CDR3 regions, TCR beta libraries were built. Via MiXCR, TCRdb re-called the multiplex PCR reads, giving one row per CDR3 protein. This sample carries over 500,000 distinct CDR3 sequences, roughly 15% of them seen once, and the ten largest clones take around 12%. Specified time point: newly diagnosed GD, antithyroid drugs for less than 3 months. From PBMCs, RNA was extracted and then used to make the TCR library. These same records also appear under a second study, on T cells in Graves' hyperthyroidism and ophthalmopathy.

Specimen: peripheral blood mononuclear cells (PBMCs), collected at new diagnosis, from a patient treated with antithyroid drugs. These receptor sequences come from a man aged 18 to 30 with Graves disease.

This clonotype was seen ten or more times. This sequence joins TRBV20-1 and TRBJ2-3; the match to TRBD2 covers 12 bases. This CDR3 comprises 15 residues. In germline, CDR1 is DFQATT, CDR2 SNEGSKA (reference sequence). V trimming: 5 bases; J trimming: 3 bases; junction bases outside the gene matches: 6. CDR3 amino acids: CSAPTSGRRTDTQYF. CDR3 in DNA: TGCAGTGCTCCCACTAGCGGGAGGCGGACAGATACGCAGTATTTT.

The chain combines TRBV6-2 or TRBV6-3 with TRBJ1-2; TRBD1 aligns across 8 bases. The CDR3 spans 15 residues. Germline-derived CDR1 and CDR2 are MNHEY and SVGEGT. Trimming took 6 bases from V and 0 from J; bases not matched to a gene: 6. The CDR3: CASSSGGRANYGYTF. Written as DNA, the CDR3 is TGTGCCAGCAGCTCAGGGGGCAGAGCTAACTATGGCTACACCTTC.

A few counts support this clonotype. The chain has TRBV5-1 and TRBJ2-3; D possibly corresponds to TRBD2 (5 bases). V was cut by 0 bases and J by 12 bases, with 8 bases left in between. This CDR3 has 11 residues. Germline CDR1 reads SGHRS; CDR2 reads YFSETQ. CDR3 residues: CASSLAGSQYF. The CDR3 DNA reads TGCGCCAGCAGCTTGGCGGGATCTCAGTATTTT. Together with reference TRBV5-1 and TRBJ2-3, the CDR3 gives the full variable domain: KAGVTQTPRYLIKTRGQQVTLSCSPISGHRSVSWYQQTPGQGLQFLFEYFSETQRNKGNFPGRFSGRQFSNSRSEMNVSTLELGDSALYLCASSLAGSQYFGPGTRLTVL.

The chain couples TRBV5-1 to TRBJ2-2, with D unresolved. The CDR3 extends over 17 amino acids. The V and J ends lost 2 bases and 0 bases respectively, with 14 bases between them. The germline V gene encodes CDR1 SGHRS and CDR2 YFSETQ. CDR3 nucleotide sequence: TGCGCCAGCAGCTTCGGGCCCAATGTTGCGAACACCGGGGAGCTGTTTTTT. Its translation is CASSFGPNVANTGELFF.

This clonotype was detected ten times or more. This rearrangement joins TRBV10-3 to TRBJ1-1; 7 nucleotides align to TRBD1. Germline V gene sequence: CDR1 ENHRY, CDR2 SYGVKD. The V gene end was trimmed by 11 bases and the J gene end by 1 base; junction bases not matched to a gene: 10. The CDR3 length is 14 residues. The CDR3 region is CASRGGTENTEAFF. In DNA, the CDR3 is TGTGCCTCCCGGGGAGGGACAGAGAACACTGAAGCTTTCTTT.

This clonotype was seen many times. The CDR3 reads CASRRSSEQFF. Written as DNA, the CDR3 is TGTGCCAGCAGGAGAAGTAGCGAGCAGTTCTTC. The chain couples TRBV28 to TRBJ2-1; D unresolved. The germline CDR1 and CDR2 sequences are MDHEN and SYDVKM. Trimming stripped 6 bases from V and 10 bases from J, with 10 bases between. CDR3 length: 11 amino acids.

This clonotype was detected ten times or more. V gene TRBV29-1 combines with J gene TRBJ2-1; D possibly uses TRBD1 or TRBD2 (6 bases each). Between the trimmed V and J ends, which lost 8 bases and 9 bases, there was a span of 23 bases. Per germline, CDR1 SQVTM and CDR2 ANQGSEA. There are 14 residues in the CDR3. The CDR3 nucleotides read TGCAGCCTCCGAGGGGGGCCCGATCTGGTTGAGCAGTTCTTC. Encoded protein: CSLRGGPDLVEQFF.

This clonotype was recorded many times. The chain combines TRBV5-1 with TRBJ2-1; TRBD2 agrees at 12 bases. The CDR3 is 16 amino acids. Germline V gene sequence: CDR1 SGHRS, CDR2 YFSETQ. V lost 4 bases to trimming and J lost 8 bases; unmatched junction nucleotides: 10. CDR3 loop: CASSLLTSGSSDEQFF. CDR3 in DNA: TGCGCCAGCAGCCTTCTGACTAGCGGGAGCAGTGATGAGCAGTTCTTC. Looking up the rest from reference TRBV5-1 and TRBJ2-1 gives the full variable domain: KAGVTQTPRYLIKTRGQQVTLSCSPISGHRSVSWYQQTPGQGLQFLFEYFSETQRNKGNFPGRFSGRQFSNSRSEMNVSTLELGDSALYLCASSLLTSGSSDEQFFGPGTRLTVL.

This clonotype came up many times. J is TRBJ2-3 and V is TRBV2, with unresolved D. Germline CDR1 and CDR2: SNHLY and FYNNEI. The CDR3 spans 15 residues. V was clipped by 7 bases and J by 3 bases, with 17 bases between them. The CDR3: CASTLGRPETDTQYF. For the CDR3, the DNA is TGTGCCAGCACCCTCGGAAGGCCAGAAACAGATACGCAGTATTTT.

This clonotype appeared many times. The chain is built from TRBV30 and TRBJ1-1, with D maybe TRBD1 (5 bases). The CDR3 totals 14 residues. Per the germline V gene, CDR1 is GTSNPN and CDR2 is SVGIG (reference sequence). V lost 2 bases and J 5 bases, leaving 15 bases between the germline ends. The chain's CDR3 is CAWSLRGLGTEAFF. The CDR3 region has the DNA TGTGCCTGGAGTTTGAGGGGACTAGGGACTGAAGCTTTCTTT.

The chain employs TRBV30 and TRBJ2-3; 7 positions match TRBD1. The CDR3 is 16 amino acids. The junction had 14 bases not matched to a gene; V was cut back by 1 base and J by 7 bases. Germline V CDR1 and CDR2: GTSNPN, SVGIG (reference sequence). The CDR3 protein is CAWSALDRVPVNTQYF. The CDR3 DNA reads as TGTGCCTGGAGTGCCCTAGACAGGGTGCCAGTCAATACGCAGTATTTT.

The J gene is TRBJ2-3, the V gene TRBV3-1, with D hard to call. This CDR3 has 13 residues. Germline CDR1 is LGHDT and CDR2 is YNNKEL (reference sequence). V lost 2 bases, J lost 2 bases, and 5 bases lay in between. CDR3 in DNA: TGTGCCAGCAGCCAATTCGCCACAGATACGCAGTATTTT. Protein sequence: CASSQFATDTQYF.

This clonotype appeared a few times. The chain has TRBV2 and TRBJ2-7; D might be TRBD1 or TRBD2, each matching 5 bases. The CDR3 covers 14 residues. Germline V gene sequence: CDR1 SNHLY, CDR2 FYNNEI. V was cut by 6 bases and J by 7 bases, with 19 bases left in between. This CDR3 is CASSGEGFSGEQYF. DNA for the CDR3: TGTGCCAGCAGCGGAGAGGGGTTTTCGGGTGAGCAGTACTTC.

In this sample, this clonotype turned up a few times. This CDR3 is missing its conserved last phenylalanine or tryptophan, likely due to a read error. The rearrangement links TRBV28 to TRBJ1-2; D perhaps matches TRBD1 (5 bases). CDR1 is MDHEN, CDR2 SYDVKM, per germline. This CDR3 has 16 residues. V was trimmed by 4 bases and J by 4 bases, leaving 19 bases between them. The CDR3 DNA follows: TGTGCCAGCAGTTCCCCCGGGGCCAACTTTGTCTATGGCTACACCTTA. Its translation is CASSSPGANFVYGYTL.